The sequence of this TCR beta chain was determined in a study of T-cell reconstitution after alpha-beta-depleted transplantation in children. Preparation of the TCRbeta library used unique molecular identifiers. TCRdb redid the calling of the PCR reads with MiXCR, one entry per CDR3 protein. In the table there are 200,000 to 250,000 distinct CDR3 sequences, around 12% of which are singletons. This clonotype was counted a few times. The sequence came from a human donor who donated a stem cell graft to a child with acute lymphoblastic leukemia. Here the sequenced sample was PBMCs from the stem cell graft donor, taken from the stem cell graft.

CDR3 in amino acids: CASSLAGRTGSYGYTF. The CDR3 nucleotides are TGTGCCAGCAGCTTAGCGGGTAGGACAGGGTCGTATGGCTACACCTTC. The rearrangement joins TRBV7-9 to TRBJ1-2, with 8 positions matching TRBD1. The J segment lost 5 bases and the V segment lost 0 bases, leaving 8 bases of the junction unmatched. Looked up from germline, CDR1 is SEHNR and CDR2 is FQNEAQ (reference sequence). The CDR3 length is 16 residues.